A single sample is the source of the 25 T cell receptor beta chains below, sequenced in a study of T cells in Graves' hyperthyroidism and ophthalmopathy. RNA transcripts gave rise to amplified TCR beta CDR3 regions. An initial round of RT-PCR targeting the TCR CDR3 relied on the HTBI primer set. A single record per CDR3 protein comes from TCRdb applying MiXCR to the multiplex PCR reads. In the table there are approximately 350,000 distinct CDR3 sequences, around 15% of which are singletons. What was sequenced was blood. The source is a woman aged 55-70 years with Graves' ophthalmopathy.

The V gene is TRBV12-3 or TRBV12-4, the J gene TRBJ2-5; 8 bases map to TRBD2. The CDR3 loop spans 15 amino acids. V dropped 6 bases and J dropped 5; count of bases not matched to a gene: 11. The CDR3 sequence: CASSPGGGEEETQYF. In nucleotides, the CDR3 is TGTGCCAGCAGCCCCGGGGGGGGGGAAGAGGAGACCCAGTACTTC.

The J gene is TRBJ1-1, the V gene TRBV28, with D uncertain. CDR3 size: 13 residues. Germline values: CDR1 MDHEN, CDR2 SYDVKM. V lost 3 bases to trimming and J lost 5 bases, with 10 bases between them. CDR3 DNA sequence: TGTGCCAGCAGTTTCACGACCGGGACTGAAGCTTTCTTT. This sequence encodes CASSFTTGTEAFF.

The chain recombines TRBV6-1 with TRBJ2-5; no clear D. CDR3 length: 13 amino acids. Germline V lookup: CDR1 MNHNS, CDR2 SASEGT. Trimming shortened V by 4 bases and J by 4 bases, and 10 bases separated the two germline ends. The chain's CDR3 is CASSGRTPETQYF. Here the CDR3 DNA reads TGTGCCAGCAGTGGACGAACTCCAGAGACCCAGTACTTC.

The chain couples TRBV11-2 to TRBJ2-2; 9 bases are a match to TRBD1. Germline V gene lookup returns CDR1 SGHAT and CDR2 FQNNGV. Trimming at V came to 5 bases and at J to 7 bases, leaving 11 bases not matched to a gene. The CDR3 has 16 residues. The CDR3 protein is CASSLTGQGPIGELFF. CDR3 nucleotides: TGTGCCAGCAGCCTGACGGGACAGGGACCTATCGGGGAGCTGTTTTTT.

This clonotype was detected ten times or more. The V and J genes are TRBV24-1 and TRBJ2-7; possibly TRBD1 for D (5 bases). The CDR3 covers 13 residues. CDR1 is KGHDR and CDR2 is SFDVKD in the germline V gene. V dropped 10 bases and J dropped 2 bases, with 14 bases sitting between them. CDR3 region: CATGRQGTYEQYF. The CDR3, as DNA: TGTGCCACTGGCAGGCAGGGTACCTACGAGCAGTACTTC.

This sequence joins TRBV29-1 and TRBJ2-1; 9 positions match TRBD1. Germline V gene sequence: CDR1 SQVTM, CDR2 ANQGSEA. CDR3 length: 12 residues. V dropped 7 bases and J dropped 9; count of bases not matched to a gene: 7. CDR3 region: CSADGTGFEQFF. In nucleotides, the CDR3 is TGCAGCGCCGACGGGACAGGGTTTGAGCAGTTCTTC.

This clonotype was found a few times. The rearrangement uses TRBV20-1 and TRBJ2-1; a weak D match, TRBD2 (5 bases). The CDR3 is 16 amino acids. Germline CDR1 is DFQATT and CDR2 is SNEGSKA (reference sequence). Trimming pared 0 bases from V and 0 bases from J, leaving 12 bases between. Here the CDR3 DNA reads TGCAGTGCTAGAGATTTCGAGGGTAGCTCCTACAATGAGCAGTTCTTC. This sequence encodes CSARDFEGSSYNEQFF.

In its sample, this clonotype was seen many times. DNA for the CDR3: TGCGCCAGCAGCTTGGAAGGACAGGGGGTCTCTGGGGCCAACGTCCTGACTTTC. Amino acid sequence: CASSLEGQGVSGANVLTF. The chain couples TRBV5-1 to TRBJ2-6; 10 bases line up with TRBD1. The V and J ends lost 0 bases and 0 bases, in that order; junction bases with no gene match: 3. CDR1 is SGHRS, CDR2 YFSETQ, per germline. The CDR3 contains 18 residues.

The sample holds a few counts of this clonotype. The rearrangement links TRBV9 to TRBJ2-3, with D hard to call. Trimming took 2 bases from V and 5 from J, leaving 12 bases between them. The CDR3 has 14 amino acids. The germline V gene has CDR1 SGDLS and CDR2 YYNGEE. The CDR3, as DNA: TGTGCCAGCAGCGTGTCAACCCTCGGAGATACGCAGTATTTT. As protein: CASSVSTLGDTQYF.

V is TRBV19 and J is TRBJ2-1; D may match TRBD1 or TRBD2 (7 bases each). Germline CDR1 reads LNHDA; CDR2 reads SQIVND (reference sequence). V was clipped by 3 bases and J by 6 bases, with 15 bases between them. CDR3 length: 15 amino acids. The CDR3 nucleotides are TGTGCCAGTAGTATTCAACAGGGGACTACCAATGAGCAGTTCTTC. Translation gives CASSIQQGTTNEQFF.

Regarding this clonotype: A much more abundant neighbour one base away suggests this may be a read error. J is TRBJ2-7 and V is TRBV29-1; 7 positions agree with TRBD1. This CDR3 has 12 amino acids. V gave up 4 bases and J gave up 9 bases; unmatched junction bases: 9. Germline values: CDR1 SQVTM, CDR2 ANQGSEA. CDR3 bases: TGCAGCGTTGGACAGGGCGGCAACGGGCAGTACTTC. It codes for CSVGQGGNGQYF.

This clonotype was counted many times. V is TRBV5-1 and J is TRBJ2-7, with TRBD2 matching over 11 bases. Trimming took 2 bases from V and 5 from J; bases not matched to a gene: 3. The CDR3 totals 14 residues. The germline gives CDR1 SGHRS, CDR2 YFSETQ. DNA for the CDR3: TGCGCCAGCAGCTTCACTAGCGGGAGCAACGAGCAGTACTTC. This gives the protein CASSFTSGSNEQYF.

This clonotype was counted a few times. The rearrangement joins TRBV10-3 to TRBJ1-6, with a possible D match to TRBD1 (6 bases). V lost 4 bases and J lost 8, with 15 bases in between. CDR3 length: 15 amino acids. Looked up from germline, CDR1 is ENHRY and CDR2 is SYGVKD. Written as DNA, the CDR3 is TGTGCCATCAGTGGGCAGGGGCGCGGGGATTCACCCCTCCACTTT. Its translation is CAISGQGRGDSPLHF.

The genes are TRBV11-2 and TRBJ2-3, with TRBD2 as a possible D gene (6 bases). Per germline, CDR1 SGHAT and CDR2 FQNNGV. The CDR3 sequence is 20 residues long. The V end was cut by 4 bases, the J end by 0 bases, with 26 bases between. For the CDR3, the DNA is TGTGCCAGCAGCTCCCTCGCGCGGGAACGAAATAAGACTAGCACAGATACGCAGTATTTT. Translated: CASSSLARERNKTSTDTQYF.

This chain uses TRBV7-9 with TRBJ2-1; perhaps TRBD1 as D (6 bases). The germline gives CDR1 SEHNR, CDR2 FQNEAQ (reference sequence). V shed 2 bases and J shed 4 bases, with 21 bases lying between them. This CDR3 spans 18 amino acids. CDR3 protein: CASSLRETGTRVYNEQFF. The CDR3 DNA sequence: TGTGCCAGCAGCTTACGGGAAACCGGGACAAGAGTTTACAATGAGCAGTTCTTC.

Ten or more counts support this clonotype. The chain is built from TRBV11-2 and TRBJ2-7, with D perhaps matching TRBD1 (6 bases). Germline-derived CDR1 and CDR2 are SGHAT and FQNNGV. CDR3 length: 14 amino acids. V lost 3 bases to trimming and J lost 6 bases, with 15 bases between them. CDR3 amino acids: CASSFGQPSSEQYF. As DNA, the CDR3 is TGTGCCAGCAGCTTCGGACAGCCCTCGAGCGAGCAGTACTTC.

Many counts were recorded for this clonotype. V gene TRBV5-1 combines with J gene TRBJ2-1, with 12 bases aligning to TRBD2. The trim removed 3 bases at V and 6 bases at J, leaving 10 bases unmatched. Germline V CDR1 and CDR2: SGHRS, YFSETQ. The CDR3 is 17 residues long. CDR3 coding DNA: TGCGCCAGCAGCTCTGACCTAGCGGGAGGGTTGCGCAATGAGCAGTTCTTC. This gives the protein CASSSDLAGGLRNEQFF.

This clonotype occurred many times. The chain joins TRBV27 to TRBJ2-7, with D tentatively TRBD2 (6 bases). Germline V gene sequence: CDR1 MNHEY, CDR2 SMNVEV (reference sequence). CDR3 length: 18 amino acids. Trimming pared 0 bases from V and 7 bases from J, leaving 25 bases between. The CDR3 coding sequence is TGTGCCAGCAGTTTATCGAGCGCGGGCACTAGCCCACTCGCGGAGCAGTACTTC. It translates to CASSLSSAGTSPLAEQYF.

This clonotype was seen ten or more times. The chain joins TRBV7-9 to TRBJ2-2; D gene uncertain. Germline CDR1 and CDR2: SEHNR and FQNEAQ (reference sequence). V lost 0 bases, J lost 10 bases, and 12 bases lay in between. CDR3 length: 14 amino acids. CDR3: CASSLALGSEELFF. CDR3 sequence (DNA): TGTGCCAGCAGCTTAGCGCTGGGGTCGGAGGAGCTGTTTTTT.

This clonotype was seen repeatedly, ten times or more. This sequence joins TRBV7-9 and TRBJ1-4; D gene uncertain. V lost 6 bases to trimming and J lost 0 bases, with 5 bases between them. The CDR3 spans 13 residues. Germline V CDR1 and CDR2: SEHNR, FQNEAQ (reference sequence). For the CDR3, the DNA is TGTGCCAGCAGAGAGACAACTAATGAAAAACTGTTTTTT. Its translation is CASRETTNEKLFF.

Note on this clonotype: This may stem from a read error, because a much larger clone lies one nucleotide away. The J gene is TRBJ2-4, the V gene TRBV3-1, with a tentative D call TRBD2 (6 bases). The CDR3 loop spans 14 amino acids. The germline V gene encodes CDR1 LGHDT and CDR2 YNNKEL (reference sequence). Trimming took off 1 base at V and 13 bases at J, with 17 bases between the two ends. CDR3 sequence: CASSQALALPEQYF. CDR3 DNA: TGTGCCAGCAGCCAAGCACTAGCCCTCCCTGAGCAGTACTTC.

A few counts support this clonotype. This chain uses TRBV19 with TRBJ2-3, with 10 bases matching TRBD2. The V segment lost 4 bases and the J segment 2 bases; nucleotides outside the gene matches: 12. This CDR3 has 18 amino acids. Germline V gene data show CDR1 as LNHDA and CDR2 as SQIVND (reference sequence). The CDR3 nucleotides read TGTGCCAGTAGTACGGTGGGGGTAGCGGGAGGTACCACAGATACGCAGTATTTT. Protein product: CASSTVGVAGGTTDTQYF.

This clonotype was observed at least ten times. The chain is built from TRBV7-8 and TRBJ1-2; 10 bases agree with TRBD1. The trim removed 4 bases at V and 4 bases at J, leaving 6 bases unmatched. CDR1 and CDR2 (germline): SGHVS, FQNEAQ. CDR3 length: 15 residues. CDR3 region: CASSSLGDRGYGYTF. The CDR3, as DNA: TGTGCCAGCAGCTCGCTGGGGGACAGGGGCTATGGCTACACCTTC.

The chain recombines TRBV5-6 with TRBJ2-7, with D possibly being TRBD2 (6 bases). This CDR3 contains 15 residues. Deletions cut 4 bases from V and 2 bases from J, with 16 bases between. CDR1 SGHDT and CDR2 YYEEEE come from the germline V gene. CDR3 DNA: TGTGCCAGCAGCGCGCCCGGTCCGGGGGCCTACGAGCAGTACTTC. This codes for CASSAPGPGAYEQYF.

V and J are TRBV6-1 and TRBJ2-7; a weak D match, TRBD1 (6 bases). V was pared by 6 bases and J by 1 base, with 10 bases between. The CDR3 loop spans 13 amino acids. Germline V gene lookup returns CDR1 MNHNS and CDR2 SASEGT. The CDR3 coding sequence is TGTGCCAGCAGCAGGGGACATTCCTACGAGCAGTACTTC. Translation: CASSRGHSYEQYF.